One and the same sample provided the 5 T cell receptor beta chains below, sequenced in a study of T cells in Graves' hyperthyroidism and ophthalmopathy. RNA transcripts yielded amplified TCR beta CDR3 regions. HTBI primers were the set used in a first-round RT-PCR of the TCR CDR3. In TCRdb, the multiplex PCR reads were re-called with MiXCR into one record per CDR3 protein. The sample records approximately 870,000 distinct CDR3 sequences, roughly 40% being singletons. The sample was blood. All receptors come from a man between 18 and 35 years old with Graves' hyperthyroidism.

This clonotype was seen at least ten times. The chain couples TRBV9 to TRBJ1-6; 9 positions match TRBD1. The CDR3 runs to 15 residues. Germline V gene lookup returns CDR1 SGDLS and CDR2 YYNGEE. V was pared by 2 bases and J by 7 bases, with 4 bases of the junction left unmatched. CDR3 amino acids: CASSVTGQGNSPLHF. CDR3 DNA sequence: TGTGCCAGCAGCGTTACCGGACAGGGGAATTCACCCCTCCACTTT.

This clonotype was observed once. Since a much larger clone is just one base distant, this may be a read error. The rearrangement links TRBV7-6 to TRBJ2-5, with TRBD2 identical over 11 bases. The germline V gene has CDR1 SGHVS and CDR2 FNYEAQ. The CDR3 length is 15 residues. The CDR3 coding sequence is TGTGCCTGCAGCTTAAGGACTAGCGGGCAAGAGACCCAGTACTTC. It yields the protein CACSLRTSGQETQYF.

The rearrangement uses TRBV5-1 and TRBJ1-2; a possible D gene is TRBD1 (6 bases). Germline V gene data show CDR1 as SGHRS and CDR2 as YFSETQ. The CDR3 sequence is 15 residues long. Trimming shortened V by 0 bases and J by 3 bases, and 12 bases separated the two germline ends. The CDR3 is CASSLGRQEYYGYTF. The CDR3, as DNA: TGCGCCAGCAGCTTGGGAAGACAGGAATACTATGGCTACACCTTC.

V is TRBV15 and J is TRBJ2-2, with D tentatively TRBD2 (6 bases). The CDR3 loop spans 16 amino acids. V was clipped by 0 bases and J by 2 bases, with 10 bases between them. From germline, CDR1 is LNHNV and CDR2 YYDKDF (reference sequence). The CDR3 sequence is CATSRDPGVNTGELFF. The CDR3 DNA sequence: TGTGCCACCAGCAGAGACCCGGGGGTAAACACCGGGGAGCTGTTTTTT.

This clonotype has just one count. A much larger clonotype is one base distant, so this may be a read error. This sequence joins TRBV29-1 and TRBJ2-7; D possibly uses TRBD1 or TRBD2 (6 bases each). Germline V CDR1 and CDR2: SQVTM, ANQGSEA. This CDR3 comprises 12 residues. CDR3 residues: CSARGGRNGQYF. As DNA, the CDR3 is TGCAGTGCTAGAGGGGGGAGGAACGGGCAGTACTTC.